The 27 T cell receptor beta chains presented below share a single source sample, sequenced in a study of blood T cell repertoires in COVID-19. Using immunoSEQ multiplex PCR, the repertoire was profiled, and TCRdb retains in-frame clones only, with some absent. Of 200,000 to 250,000 clones in the sample, 80% to 85% were seen once. Sequencing input: peripheral blood. The receptor set was obtained from a woman older than 75 with active or convalescent COVID-19.

The CDR3 DNA is TGTGCCAGCAGCCCCCGTTTAGCAATCGGGACCCAGTACTTC. Protein product: CASSPRLAIGTQYF. The rearrangement uses TRBV11-2 and TRBJ2-5; D unresolved. The CDR3 consists of 14 residues. The germline CDR1 and CDR2 sequences are SGHAT and FQNNGV. Trimming pared 5 bases from V and 7 bases from J, leaving 17 bases between.

This chain links TRBV11-3 with TRBJ2-3; 10 positions agree with TRBD2. Trimming took 2 bases from V and 0 from J; bases not matched to a gene: 2. Per the germline V gene, CDR1 is SGHNT and CDR2 is YENEEA. The CDR3 extends over 16 amino acids. CDR3 coding DNA: TGTGCCAGCAGCTTACTAGCGGGGGTCAGCACAGATACGCAGTATTTT. It specifies CASSLLAGVSTDTQYF. Complete variable domain (other parts from reference TRBV11-3 and TRBJ2-3): EAGVVQSPRYKIIEKKQPVAFWCNPISGHNTLYWYLQNLGQGPELLIRYENEEAVDDSQLPKDRFSAERLKGVDSTLKIQPAELGDSAVYLCASSLLAGVSTDTQYFGPGTRLTVL.

This clone was seen only a few times. The chain links TRBV27 to TRBJ1-3; TRBD1 aligns across 7 bases. Germline values: CDR1 MNHEY, CDR2 SMNVEV (reference sequence). Germline trimming cut 10 bases from V and 0 bases from J; bases unmatched to any gene: 12. The CDR3 spans 16 residues. The CDR3: CATDKGQIVSGNTIYF. CDR3 sequence (DNA): TGTGCCACCGATAAGGGACAGATCGTCTCTGGAAACACCATATATTTT.

The rearrangement joins TRBV9 to TRBJ2-2; D gene uncertain. The CDR3 has 15 residues. Germline loops: CDR1 SGDLS, CDR2 YYNGEE. The V gene lost 1 base and the J gene lost 1 base, with 8 bases spanning the gap. This chain's CDR3 is CASSVLAQNTGELFF. The CDR3 DNA reads as TGTGCCAGCAGCGTATTAGCCCAGAACACCGGGGAGCTGTTTTTT.

The chain carries TRBV7-9 and TRBJ1-4; 9 bases fit TRBD1. V lost 2 bases, J lost 8 bases, and 9 bases stayed unmatched. Germline V gene lookup returns CDR1 SEHNR and CDR2 FQNEAQ (reference sequence). The CDR3 runs to 16 residues. The CDR3 region has the DNA TGTGCCAGCAGCTTATATCAACAGGGGGCACGAGAAAAACTGTTTTTT. It is translated as CASSLYQQGAREKLFF.

The genes are TRBV5-1 and TRBJ2-7, with D possibly TRBD2 on 5 matching bases. In germline, CDR1 is SGHRS, CDR2 YFSETQ. The CDR3 has 12 residues. Deletions cut 5 bases from V and 6 bases from J, with 12 bases between. CDR3 protein: CASRVLEGEQYF. In DNA, the CDR3 is TGCGCCAGCAGAGTACTAGAGGGCGAGCAGTACTTC.

This clone was seen a handful of times. The chain has TRBV2 and TRBJ1-2, with TRBD1 matching over 7 bases. Trimming removed 3 bases from V and 3 bases from J; junction bases left unmatched: 1. The V gene's germline CDR1 is SNHLY and CDR2 FYNNEI. This CDR3 is built from 13 residues. As DNA, the CDR3 is TGTGCCAGCAGTGATCAGGGGGACTATGGCTACACCTTC. Protein product: CASSDQGDYGYTF. Full variable domain (remainder filled in from reference TRBV2 and TRBJ1-2): EPEVTQTPSHQVTQMGQEVILRCVPISNHLYFYWYRQILGQKVEFLVSFYNNEISEKSEIFDDQFSVERPDGSNFTLKIRSTKLEDSAMYFCASSDQGDYGYTFGSGTRLTVV.

The chain has TRBV28 and TRBJ1-1; 9 nucleotides match TRBD1. CDR3 length equals 12 residues. The germline CDR1 and CDR2 sequences are MDHEN and SYDVKM. V shed 5 bases, J shed 10 bases, and the junction held 5 bases outside the gene matches. CDR3 in DNA: TGTGCCAGCAGTCCCACGGACAGGGGAGCTTTCTTT. Translation gives CASSPTDRGAFF.

This clone was detected once. This chain connects TRBV27 to TRBJ2-3, with TRBD2 matching over 7 bases. This CDR3 is 14 amino acids long. J gave up 1 base and V 4 bases, and 2 bases lay outside the gene matches. The germline V gene encodes CDR1 MNHEY and CDR2 SMNVEV (reference sequence). The CDR3 region is CASSYAGGTDTQYF. As DNA, the CDR3 is TGTGCCAGCAGTTACGCGGGAGGCACAGATACGCAGTATTTT.

The chain has TRBV4-2 and TRBJ2-4; TRBD1 agrees at 7 bases. J was trimmed by 5 bases and V by 7 bases; bases with no gene match: 2. CDR1 LGHNA and CDR2 YNFKEQ come from the germline V gene. The CDR3 has 12 amino acids. CDR3 amino acids: CASIGTENIQYF. The CDR3 DNA reads TGTGCCAGCATCGGGACAGAAAACATTCAGTACTTC.

This clone has just one count. This sequence joins TRBV20-1 and TRBJ2-1, with D perhaps TRBD1 (7 bases). Germline CDR1 DFQATT, CDR2 SNEGSKA (reference sequence). The CDR3 has 14 amino acids. V dropped 3 bases and J dropped 3 bases, with 12 bases sitting between them. The CDR3, as DNA: TGCAGTGCTAGTACAGGGGACTTCTACAATGAGCAGTTCTTC. Its translation is CSASTGDFYNEQFF.

CDR3 DNA sequence: TGTGCCAGCAACAGGGGAAACACTGAAGCTTTCTTT. Its protein product is CASNRGNTEAFF. This chain uses TRBV9 with TRBJ1-1; 7 nucleotides line up with TRBD1. CDR3 length: 12 residues. The J segment lost 2 bases and the V segment lost 6 bases, leaving 1 base of the junction unmatched. Germline V gives CDR1 SGDLS, CDR2 YYNGEE.

This clone has only one observation. The gene calls are TRBV7-9 and TRBJ1-6, with 7 bases matching TRBD1. Germline CDR1 SEHNR, CDR2 FQNEAQ (reference sequence). The V segment lost 3 bases and the J segment 4 bases; nucleotides outside the gene matches: 9. This CDR3 contains 17 residues. The CDR3 is CASSLGLTGEYNSPLHF. As DNA, the CDR3 is TGTGCCAGCAGCTTGGGTCTTACAGGGGAGTATAATTCACCCCTCCACTTT.

The chain couples TRBV9 to TRBJ2-2; 12 bases align to TRBD2. The germline gives CDR1 SGDLS, CDR2 YYNGEE. The ends lost 1 base at V and 2 bases at J; junction bases unmatched: 3. CDR3 length: 17 amino acids. CDR3: CASSVLAGGRNTGELFF. In nucleotides, the CDR3 is TGTGCCAGCAGCGTACTAGCGGGGGGGAGAAACACCGGGGAGCTGTTTTTT.

The chain couples TRBV5-1 to TRBJ2-1; D possibly corresponds to TRBD2 (5 bases). Germline V lookup: CDR1 SGHRS, CDR2 YFSETQ. The CDR3 has 14 residues. Between the trimmed V and J ends, which lost 4 bases and 6 bases, there was a span of 14 bases. CDR3 amino acids: CASSPQPEGNEQFF. The CDR3, as DNA: TGCGCCAGCAGCCCCCAACCTGAGGGCAATGAGCAGTTCTTC.

The CDR3 region has the DNA TGTGCCAGCAGCCCGGTAAAGACAGCAGGCCTAAATGAAAAACTGTTTTTT. This gives the protein CASSPVKTAGLNEKLFF. The gene calls are TRBV7-9 and TRBJ1-4; tentatively, D is TRBD1 (5 bases). The V and J ends lost 5 bases and 5 bases respectively, with 21 bases between them. Germline CDR1 SEHNR, CDR2 FQNEAQ (reference sequence). The CDR3 length is 17 residues.

The chain carries TRBV2 and TRBJ2-5, with TRBD2 matching over 9 bases. Germline assignment: CDR1 SNHLY and CDR2 FYNNEI. The ends lost 9 bases at V and 2 bases at J; junction bases unmatched: 13. CDR3 length: 16 amino acids. The CDR3 DNA reads as TGTGCCAGAGGGGTGATAGCGGGGGCAGTACAAGAGACCCAGTACTTC. Encoded protein: CARGVIAGAVQETQYF.

The chain recombines TRBV29-1 with TRBJ2-7, with TRBD1 matching over 8 bases. The CDR3 contains 12 residues. The germline V gene encodes CDR1 SQVTM and CDR2 ANQGSEA. Trimming cost V 8 bases and J 6 bases; bases outside gene matches: 9. The CDR3 coding sequence is TGCAGCACCAGGACAGGGTTGGGCGAGCAGTACTTC. This translates into CSTRTGLGEQYF.

The rearrangement links TRBV27 to TRBJ1-1; 9 bases agree with TRBD1. The CDR3 has 16 amino acids. Per germline, CDR1 MNHEY and CDR2 SMNVEV (reference sequence). V shed 5 bases, J shed 6 bases, and the junction held 13 bases outside the gene matches. The CDR3 DNA reads as TGTGCCAGCAGTCCCGCCGGGACAGGGTGGACCTCTGAAGCTTTCTTT. Translation: CASSPAGTGWTSEAFF.

The V gene is TRBV11-3, the J gene TRBJ2-1, with a weak D call TRBD2 (6 bases). The V end was cut by 2 bases, the J end by 1 base, with 12 bases between. The CDR3 runs 16 residues. CDR1 SGHNT and CDR2 YENEEA come from the germline V gene. The CDR3 spells CASSLSGGRSYNEQFF. The CDR3, as DNA: TGTGCCAGCAGCTTATCCGGAGGGCGGTCCTACAATGAGCAGTTCTTC.

V usage is TRBV25-1 and J usage is TRBJ2-1; weak D call: TRBD2 (5 bases). This CDR3 contains 14 residues. Trimming left V 8 bases short and J 7 bases short, with 18 bases between. The V gene's germline CDR1 is MGHDK and CDR2 SYGVNS. The CDR3 is CASALPGGRNEQFF. For the CDR3, the DNA is TGTGCCAGCGCCCTCCCTGGAGGAAGAAATGAGCAGTTCTTC. Full variable domain (missing parts from reference TRBV25-1 and TRBJ2-1): EADIYQTPRYLVIGTGKKITLECSQTMGHDKMYWYQQDPGMELHLIHYSYGVNSTEKGDLSSESTVSRIRTEHFPLTLESARPSHTSQYLCASALPGGRNEQFFGPGTRLTVL.

The rearrangement joins TRBV12-3 or TRBV12-4 to TRBJ2-5; D perhaps matches TRBD1 (5 bases). V was cut by 5 bases and J by 3 bases, with 10 bases left in between. The CDR3 runs 13 residues. The CDR3 DNA reads as TGTGCCAGCAGTCCGACAGAGGAAGAGACCCAGTACTTC. It encodes CASSPTEEETQYF.

The genes are TRBV19 and TRBJ1-2, with D possibly matching TRBD1 (6 bases). The CDR3 is made up of 12 amino acids. V was cut by 6 bases and J by 13 bases, with 18 bases left in between. The germline CDR1 and CDR2 sequences are LNHDA and SQIVND (reference sequence). The CDR3 protein is CASRRLWTDFTF. CDR3 nucleotide sequence: TGTGCCAGTAGGCGGTTGTGGACAGACTTCACCTTC.

Of note for this clone: At one end the junction does not follow the germline gene, possibly because of a read error. This sequence joins TRBV5-4 and TRBJ2-5; perhaps TRBD2 as D (5 bases). This CDR3 has 14 residues. In germline, CDR1 is SGHNT, CDR2 YYREEE (reference sequence). CDR3 protein: CASSSTDGEETQYF. The CDR3 nucleotides are TGTGCCAGCAGCTCTACAGACGGGGAAGAAACCCAGTACTTC.

V gene TRBV7-9 combines with J gene TRBJ1-1; a possible D gene is TRBD1 (5 bases). With 5 bases removed from V and 7 bases from J, the gap between germline ends came to 11 bases. Per the germline V gene, CDR1 is SEHNR and CDR2 is FQNEAQ (reference sequence). This CDR3 is 12 amino acids long. CDR3 coding DNA: TGTGCCAGCAGCGTAGACAGCAGTGAAGCTTTCTTT. Amino acid sequence: CASSVDSSEAFF. Full variable domain (outside the CDR3, taken from reference TRBV7-9 and TRBJ1-1): DTGVSQNPRHKITKRGQNVTFRCDPISEHNRLYWYRQTLGQGPEFLTYFQNEAQLEKSRLLSDRFSAERPKGSFSTLEIQRTEQGDSAMYLCASSVDSSEAFFGQGTRLTVV.

The V gene is TRBV7-9, the J gene TRBJ2-4, with a possible D match to TRBD2 (6 bases). The length of the CDR3 is 14 residues. CDR1 SEHNR and CDR2 FQNEAQ come from the germline V gene (reference sequence). V was shortened by 1 base and J by 5 bases, with 9 bases between the two germline ends. The CDR3 reads CASSLEGRQNIQYF. As DNA, the CDR3 is TGTGCCAGCAGCTTAGAGGGGAGGCAAAACATTCAGTACTTC. Full variable domain (remainder filled in from reference TRBV7-9 and TRBJ2-4): DTGVSQNPRHKITKRGQNVTFRCDPISEHNRLYWYRQTLGQGPEFLTYFQNEAQLEKSRLLSDRFSAERPKGSFSTLEIQRTEQGDSAMYLCASSLEGRQNIQYFGAGTRLSVL.

The chain links TRBV7-9 to TRBJ2-1; 9 bases fit TRBD2. After removal of 5 bases from V and 7 bases from J, the junction contained 12 bases not matched to a gene. The CDR3 totals 16 residues. Per germline, CDR1 SEHNR and CDR2 FQNEAQ (reference sequence). This chain's CDR3 is CASSPLDSGSMNEQFF. In nucleotides, the CDR3 is TGTGCCAGCAGCCCCTTGGATAGCGGGAGTATGAATGAGCAGTTCTTC.